The 21 T cell receptor beta chains below were found in one sample sequenced in a study of blood T cell repertoires in COVID-19. The table came from immunoSEQ multiplex PCR; TCRdb's copy has only in-frame clones and leaves some out. The table lists more than 200,000 clones, 86% of them singletons. Sequenced: peripheral blood. These receptors all stem from a man under 40 with active or convalescent COVID-19.

The DNA for the CDR3 is TGTGCCAGCAGCACACAAGCGGGGGGGCCGGGAGATACGCAGTATTTT. It yields the protein CASSTQAGGPGDTQYF. V is TRBV7-2 and J is TRBJ2-3; 10 positions agree with TRBD2. J lost 5 bases, V lost 5 bases, and 10 bases had no gene match. Germline CDR1 and CDR2: SGHTA and FQGNSA. The CDR3 has 16 residues.

The J gene is TRBJ2-1, the V gene TRBV9; 12 bases align to TRBD2. This CDR3 is built from 21 residues. Germline V lookup: CDR1 SGDLS, CDR2 YYNGEE. J lost 0 bases, V lost 3 bases, and 16 bases had no gene match. CDR3 DNA sequence: TGTGCCAGCAGCGGAGAAAAGATAGGAACTAGCGGGGGGAGCTCCTACAATGAGCAGTTCTTC. It encodes CASSGEKIGTSGGSSYNEQFF.

J is TRBJ1-2 and V is TRBV10-3, with D possibly being TRBD1 (6 bases). The CDR3 has 13 amino acids. V lost 9 bases and J 7 bases, leaving 18 bases between the germline ends. Per the germline V gene, CDR1 is ENHRY and CDR2 is SYGVKD. The CDR3 here is CAISIGDISGYTF. The DNA for the CDR3 is TGTGCCATATCTATCGGGGACATATCTGGCTACACCTTC.

V usage is TRBV7-9 and J usage is TRBJ1-3; 8 bases line up with TRBD1. The CDR3 is made up of 18 amino acids. J lost 1 base, V lost 2 bases, and 10 bases had no gene match. Per the germline V gene, CDR1 is SEHNR and CDR2 is FQNEAQ (reference sequence). CDR3 region: CASSLSFYGDRSGNTIYF. The CDR3 nucleotides read TGTGCCAGCAGCTTAAGTTTTTACGGGGACAGGTCTGGAAACACCATATATTTT.

This rearrangement joins TRBV6-5 to TRBJ1-2; 7 nucleotides agree with TRBD1. Germline CDR1 is MNHEY and CDR2 is SVGAGI. CDR3 length equals 14 residues. J gave up 7 bases and V 6 bases, and 11 bases lay outside the gene matches. CDR3 residues: CASSQRQGQGGYTF. CDR3 sequence (DNA): TGTGCCAGCAGCCAGAGACAGGGCCAAGGTGGCTACACCTTC.

This clone appeared once. The chain joins TRBV4-3 to TRBJ2-3, with 8 bases aligning to TRBD1. The CDR3 contains 14 residues. Germline assignment: CDR1 LGHNA and CDR2 YSLEER. With 4 bases clipped from V and 1 base from J, the junction kept 1 base outside the gene matches. The CDR3 here is CASSLTGGTDTQYF. CDR3 sequence (DNA): TGCGCCAGCAGCCTGACAGGGGGCACAGATACGCAGTATTTT.

The chain recombines TRBV4-2 with TRBJ1-4; 8 bases map to TRBD1. CDR1 is LGHNA, CDR2 YNFKEQ, per germline. CDR3 size: 15 residues. With 4 bases clipped from V and 8 bases from J, the junction kept 9 bases outside the gene matches. The CDR3 bases are TGTGCCAGCAGCCCATTTTGGACAGGGAGAGAAAAACTGTTTTTT. Amino acid sequence: CASSPFWTGREKLFF.

The V and J genes are TRBV2 and TRBJ2-7; the match to TRBD2 covers 8 bases. The CDR3 is made up of 15 amino acids. After removal of 4 bases from V and 1 base from J, the junction contained 6 bases not matched to a gene. Germline V gene lookup returns CDR1 SNHLY and CDR2 FYNNEI. The CDR3 here is CASSAGRGGSYEQYF. In nucleotides, the CDR3 is TGTGCCAGCAGTGCTGGACGGGGGGGGTCCTACGAGCAGTACTTC.

The V call is TRBV3-1 (or the pseudogene TRBV3-2), the J call TRBJ1-2; a possible D gene is TRBD1 (6 bases). Germline lookup yields CDR1 LGHDT and CDR2 YNNKEL (reference sequence). With 6 bases removed from V and 2 bases from J, the gap between germline ends came to 19 bases. The CDR3 totals 16 residues. The CDR3: CASRGSRGSENYGYTF. DNA of the CDR3: TGTGCCAGCAGGGGAAGCAGGGGCAGCGAAAACTATGGCTACACCTTC.

This sequence joins TRBV4-3 and TRBJ1-1, with D perhaps TRBD1 (5 bases). The CDR3 runs to 15 residues. V shed 0 bases and J shed 6 bases, with 14 bases lying between them. The germline V gene encodes CDR1 LGHNA and CDR2 YSLEER. The CDR3 coding sequence is TGCGCCAGCAGCCAAGATCGCGGGGCGGGCGCTGAAGCTTTCTTT. This encodes CASSQDRGAGAEAFF.

The chain combines TRBV7-9 with TRBJ2-1, with 9 bases aligning to TRBD2. The CDR3 has 15 residues. Germline V gene sequence: CDR1 SEHNR, CDR2 FQNEAQ (reference sequence). J was trimmed by 7 bases and V by 10 bases; bases with no gene match: 14. The CDR3 here is CATHGGGGAVNEQFF. The CDR3 DNA reads TGTGCCACCCACGGGGGCGGGGGGGCCGTAAATGAGCAGTTCTTC. Filled out from reference TRBV7-9 and TRBJ2-1, the complete variable domain reads DTGVSQNPRHKITKRGQNVTFRCDPISEHNRLYWYRQTLGQGPEFLTYFQNEAQLEKSRLLSDRFSAERPKGSFSTLEIQRTEQGDSAMYLCATHGGGGAVNEQFFGPGTRLTVL.

The J gene is TRBJ1-5, the V gene TRBV5-8; 10 nucleotides agree with TRBD1. V gave up 3 bases and J gave up 2 bases; unmatched junction bases: 8. The CDR3 consists of 17 residues. CDR1 and CDR2 from the germline V gene are SGHTS and YDEGEE. The CDR3 nucleotides read TGTGCCAGCAGCTCCGGGACAGGGGCGCTTGGCAATCAGCCCCAGCATTTT. This gives the protein CASSSGTGALGNQPQHF.

This chain uses TRBV5-1 with TRBJ2-7; 11 bases map to TRBD1. CDR3 size: 15 residues. V shed 3 bases, J shed 6 bases, and the junction held 8 bases outside the gene matches. Per germline, CDR1 SGHRS and CDR2 YFSETQ. The CDR3 protein is CASSWTGQGVSEQYF. CDR3 DNA sequence: TGCGCCAGCAGCTGGACGGGACAGGGGGTCAGCGAGCAGTACTTC.

This clone appeared once. The rearrangement joins TRBV27 to TRBJ1-3; D remains ambiguous. Germline V gene lookup returns CDR1 MNHEY and CDR2 SMNVEV (reference sequence). This CDR3 comprises 15 residues. V lost 6 bases and J lost 1, with 13 bases in between. For the CDR3, the DNA is TGTGCCAGCAGGCCTAACGCCTGGTCTGGAAACACCATATATTTT. This translates into CASRPNAWSGNTIYF.

This clone appeared once. This sequence joins TRBV19 and TRBJ2-3; D is perhaps TRBD2 (5 bases). The CDR3 runs to 18 residues. Germline V gene data show CDR1 as LNHDA and CDR2 as SQIVND (reference sequence). Trimming shortened V by 5 bases and J by 0 bases, and 21 bases separated the two germline ends. CDR3 sequence (DNA): TGTGCCAGTAGTCCAGGAATAGGTGGACTTTCAAGCACAGATACGCAGTATTTT. Its translation is CASSPGIGGLSSTDTQYF.

The J gene is TRBJ1-1, the V gene TRBV19, with D unclear. Germline loops: CDR1 LNHDA, CDR2 SQIVND (reference sequence). Trimming removed 7 bases from V and 1 base from J, with 13 bases in between. CDR3 length: 14 amino acids. As DNA, the CDR3 is TGTGCCAGTATCCCCCGGCGGCAGAACACTGAAGCTTTCTTT. Its protein is CASIPRRQNTEAFF.

V and J are TRBV30 and TRBJ1-1; D not certain. Trimming left V 3 bases short and J 4 bases short, with 6 bases between. This CDR3 has 11 amino acids. Germline-derived CDR1 and CDR2 are GTSNPN and SVGIG (reference sequence). The CDR3, as DNA: TGTGCCTGGAGCACGGGCACTGAAGCTTTCTTT. Encoded protein: CAWSTGTEAFF.

The V call is TRBV6-5, the J call TRBJ1-2; TRBD1 matches at 7 bases. CDR1 and CDR2 from the germline V gene are MNHEY and SVGAGI. The CDR3 sequence is 15 residues long. V shed 8 bases, J shed 3 bases, and the junction held 12 bases outside the gene matches. Here the CDR3 DNA reads TGTGCCAGCTCCCCGAATCCAACAGGGGACTATGGCTACACCTTC. Translating gives CASSPNPTGDYGYTF.

The CDR3 nucleotides read TGTGCCAGCAGCCAAGATCTACTAGCGGGCACAGATACGCAGTATTTT. It is translated as CASSQDLLAGTDTQYF. The chain joins TRBV14 to TRBJ2-3, with 8 bases identical to TRBD2. Germline assignment: CDR1 SGHDN and CDR2 FVKESK. Trimming took 0 bases from V and 1 from J; bases not matched to a gene: 3. The CDR3 has 16 residues.

The chain combines TRBV4-1 with TRBJ1-4; TRBD1 might be the D (5 bases). Trimming cost V 5 bases and J 7 bases, with 20 bases left between them. This CDR3 has 16 amino acids. Germline values: CDR1 MGHRA, CDR2 YSYEKL. CDR3 amino acids: CASSEALQGSGEKLFF. CDR3 DNA sequence: TGCGCCAGCAGCGAAGCACTCCAGGGCTCGGGTGAAAAACTGTTTTTT.

The genes are TRBV27 and TRBJ2-2, with D perhaps matching TRBD2 (6 bases). Germline lookup yields CDR1 MNHEY and CDR2 SMNVEV (reference sequence). V lost 6 bases and J lost 5, with 10 bases in between. This CDR3 has 13 residues. The CDR3 protein is CASRETSTGELFF. In DNA, the CDR3 is TGTGCCAGCAGGGAGACTAGTACCGGGGAGCTGTTTTTT.